There are many counts of the clone carrying this T cell receptor (beta chain). V gave up 2 bases and J gave up 4 bases, with 15 bases separating them. CDR1 is MGHRA and CDR2 is YSYEKL in the germline V gene. The CDR3 runs to 15 residues. TCRdb passed the 5' RACE reads through MiXCR, listing each CDR3 protein once. Of under 300,000 distinct CDR3 sequences in the sample, approximately 8% were seen once. These data originate in a study of T-cell memory formation after mild COVID-19. The chain carries TRBV4-1 and TRBJ2-7; tentatively, D is TRBD1 or TRBD2 (6 bases each). The sequenced sample was PBMCs or a T cell subset sorted from them (not recorded which). The source of this sequence is a man younger than 35 who had mild COVID-19 (a few samples of this study predate the infection). Cell type and time point are not known. Here the CDR3 reads CASSQSPGAGYEQYF. The CDR3 bases are TGCGCCAGCAGCCAATCCCCGGGGGCGGGGTACGAGCAGTACTTC.